A selection of T cell receptor beta chains follows, all from one sample in a study of T-cell reconstitution after alpha-beta-depleted transplantation in children. TCRdb re-derived calls from the PCR reads in MiXCR, one entry per CDR3 protein. The sample has approximately 400,000 distinct CDR3 sequences, under 13% seen once. Sequences were derived from PBMCs from the stem cell graft donor, sampled from the stem cell graft. Receptors originate from a human donor who donated a stem cell graft to a child with acute myeloid leukemia. Both conserved end residues are part of each CDR3. A D gene is named only where the DNA matches it firmly. The size entry is marked missing in some rows and otherwise reads once, few, many or a size class.

>TRBV29-1|TRBJ2-5|many|.|13
TGCAGCGCAGATTTTATGGGGCTAGAGACCCAGTACTTC
CSADFMGLETQYF
>TRBV19|TRBJ2-1|.|TRBD2|16
TGTGCCAGTAGGGATGAACTAGCGGGACCACACAATGAGCAGTTCTTC
CASRDELAGPHNEQFF
>TRBV12-3/TRBV12-4|TRBJ2-3|many|TRBD2|16
TGTGCCAGCAGTTTAGGGGCGGGGGGGCCCCCAGATACGCAGTATTTT
CASSLGAGGPPDTQYF
>TRBV7-8|TRBJ2-5|.|.|14
TGTGCCAGCAGCTTAACGGGTCCGACAGAGACCCAGTACTTC
CASSLTGPTETQYF
>TRBV5-1|TRBJ2-3|few|.|18
TGCGCCAGCAGCTTGGCCAGTACGTGGGGCGAGGACACAGATACGCAGTATTTT
CASSLASTWGEDTDTQYF
>TRBV20-1|TRBJ2-1|many|.|15
TGCAGTGCTAGAGATGCTGTCAGCTCCTACAATGAGCAGTTCTTC
CSARDAVSSYNEQFF
>TRBV4-1|TRBJ2-3|many|.|14
TGCGCCAGCAGCCAGTCTACAGGAACAGATACGCAGTATTTT
CASSQSTGTDTQYF
>TRBV5-1|TRBJ1-1|many|.|13
TGCGCCAGCAGCTCCTTCCAGAACACTGAAGCTTTCTTT
CASSSFQNTEAFF
>TRBV5-1|TRBJ2-2|few|TRBD2|17
TGCGCCAGCAGCCCGTCGACTAGCGGGAGAACGGCCGGGGAGCTGTTTTTT
CASSPSTSGRTAGELFF
>TRBV9|TRBJ2-1|.|.|16
TGTGCCAGCAGCGTAAGTAGGAGGGGGAAATACAATGAGCAGTTCTTC
CASSVSRRGKYNEQFF
>TRBV15|TRBJ2-1|.|TRBD2|17
TGTGCCACCAGCAGAGACCCCTGGGGGGGGGCCTACAATGAGCAGTTCTTC
CATSRDPWGGAYNEQFF
>TRBV7-2|TRBJ2-2|many|TRBD2|14
TGTGCCAGCAGCTTAAAGCGGGATGGTGGGGAGCTGTTTTTT
CASSLKRDGGELFF
>TRBV11-3|TRBJ2-1|few|.|16
TGTGCCAGTCCGCCGGGACCAATTAGCTCCTACAATGAGCAGTTCTTC
CASPPGPISSYNEQFF
>TRBV4-1|TRBJ1-2|.|.|16
TGCGCCAGCAGCCAAGCGGGGACATCAGCTAACTATGGCTACACCTTC
CASSQAGTSANYGYTF
>TRBV7-8|TRBJ2-3|once|.|17
TGTGCCAGCAGCTCCACCTCTCCGGGGGAGGGCACAGATACGCAGTATTTT
CASSSTSPGEGTDTQYF
>TRBV20-1|TRBJ1-4|few|.|20
TGCAGTGCTAGAGGACGTGGCAGCCCCAGTGTATCCGCAACTAATGAAAAACTGTTTTTT
CSARGRGSPSVSATNEKLFF
>TRBV3-1|TRBJ1-5|.|TRBD1|14
TGTGCCAGCAGCCACGGGACAGTCCCCTCGCCCCAGCATTTT
CASSHGTVPSPQHF
>TRBV20-1|TRBJ1-5|few|.|12
TGCAGTGCTAGCCGTGGGGATCAGCCCCAGCATTTT
CSASRGDQPQHF
>TRBV7-2|TRBJ2-3|few|TRBD2|17
TGTGCCAGCAGCTTATGGCCACTAGCGATGACAACAGATACGCAGTATTTT
CASSLWPLAMTTDTQYF
>TRBV27|TRBJ2-1|many|.|14
TGTGCCAGCAGTTTTGCGGGTACCTACAATGAGCAGTTCTTC
CASSFAGTYNEQFF
>TRBV12-3/TRBV12-4|TRBJ2-7|few|TRBD2|17
TGTGCCAGCAGCCCCGCAGTTGGACTAGCGGGAGTCCACGAGCAGTACTTC
CASSPAVGLAGVHEQYF
>TRBV12-3/TRBV12-4|TRBJ2-4|few|.|15
TGTGCCAGCAGTTCCGATACCGGGTCGAAAAACATTCAGTACTTC
CASSSDTGSKNIQYF
>TRBV29-1|TRBJ2-1|.|TRBD1|13
TGCAGCCTCCGGGACAGGGGGCAAAGTGAGGAGTTCTTC
CSLRDRGQSEEFF
>TRBV20-1|TRBJ2-6|.|TRBD1|17
TGCAGTGCTAGGGCGGCGGACAGGGCGTCTGGGGCCAACGTCCTGACTTTC
CSARAADRASGANVLTF
>TRBV11-1|TRBJ2-2|few|.|14
TGTGCCAGCAGTTTCAACCAGAACACCGGGGAGCTGTTTTTT
CASSFNQNTGELFF
>TRBV5-1|TRBJ1-1|.|.|14
TGCGCCAGCATAGATTCGGGCAGAAACACTGAAGCTTTCTTT
CASIDSGRNTEAFF
>TRBV6-1|TRBJ2-4|.|TRBD1|15
TGTGCCAGCAGAGCCGGACAGGGCGGCAAAAACATTCAGTACTTC
CASRAGQGGKNIQYF
>TRBV5-4|TRBJ1-1|once|.|13
TGTGCCAGCAGCGTTATGGGGTCCACTGAAGCTTTCTTT
CASSVMGSTEAFF
>TRBV12-3/TRBV12-4|TRBJ2-2|.|.|14
TGTGCCAGCAGAATCGGCCAGTCGTACGGGGAGCTGTTTTTT
CASRIGQSYGELFF
>TRBV19|TRBJ1-6|few|TRBD1|17
TGTGCCAGTAGTCCGGACATCGGGACAGGGGGTCACTCACCCCTCCACTTT
CASSPDIGTGGHSPLHF
>TRBV9|TRBJ2-3|.|.|13
TGTGCCAGCAGTGTAAACCCTTCTAATACGCAGTATTTT
CASSVNPSNTQYF
>TRBV4-1|TRBJ1-2|few|.|14
TGCGCCAGCAGCCAAGCACAGGGTAGCTATGGCTACACCTTC
CASSQAQGSYGYTF
>TRBV12-3/TRBV12-4|TRBJ2-1|few|.|15
TGTGCCAGCAGTGGACGTACTAGGGGGGCGAATGAGCAGTTCTTC
CASSGRTRGANEQFF